Sequencing of this T cell receptor (beta chain) was carried out in a study of cytomegalovirus exposure and HLA in healthy donors. The PCR was carried out with 60 Vbeta primers and 13 Jbeta primers. Clones were read by immunoSEQ multiplex PCR, and TCRdb kept only the in-frame ones, dropping some. The sample includes about 130,000 clones, 75% to 80% of them seen just once. This CDR3 has 14 amino acids. The germline V gene encodes CDR1 MNHEY and CDR2 SMNVEV (reference sequence). V was cut by 3 bases and J by 2 bases, with 10 bases left in between. Input material: PBMCs. V usage is TRBV27 and J usage is TRBJ2-5; D is possibly TRBD1 (6 bases). The receptor comes from a man aged 25-45 years in good health and CMV-seronegative. Here the CDR3 DNA reads TGTGCCAGCAGTTTGGGACAAAGACAAGAGACCCAGTACTTC. Its translation: CASSLGQRQETQYF.